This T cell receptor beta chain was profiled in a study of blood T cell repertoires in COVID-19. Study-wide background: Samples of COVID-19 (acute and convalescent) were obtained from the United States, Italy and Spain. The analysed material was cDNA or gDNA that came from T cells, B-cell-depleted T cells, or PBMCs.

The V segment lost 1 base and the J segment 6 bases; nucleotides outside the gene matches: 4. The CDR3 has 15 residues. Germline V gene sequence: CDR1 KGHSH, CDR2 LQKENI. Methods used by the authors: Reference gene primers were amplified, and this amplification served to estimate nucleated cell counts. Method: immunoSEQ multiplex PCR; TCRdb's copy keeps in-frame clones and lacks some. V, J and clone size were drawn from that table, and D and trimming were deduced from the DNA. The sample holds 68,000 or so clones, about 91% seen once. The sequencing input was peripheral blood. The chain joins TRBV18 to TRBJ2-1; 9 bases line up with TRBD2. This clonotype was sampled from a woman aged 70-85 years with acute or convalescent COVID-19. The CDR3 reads CASSPQGGGANEQFF. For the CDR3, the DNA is TGTGCCAGCTCACCACAGGGCGGGGGGGCCAATGAGCAGTTCTTC.